This T cell receptor beta chain was observed in a study of cytomegalovirus exposure and HLA in healthy donors. The wider study: A subsequent analysis stated that the roughly 130 validation repertoires were run on the same platform as the 600 to 750 first-cohort repertoires.

TCRdb's table, derived via immunoSEQ multiplex PCR, lists solely in-frame clones and lacks some. Altogether some 160,000 clones are present, 70% to 90% being singletons, with the ten largest covering approximately 3.1%. General study results and limits: Subsequent analysis found a tendency for first-cohort TCR clusters to co-occur within the 120 validation repertoires.

CDR1 is LGHNA, CDR2 YSLEER, per germline. The V end lost 0 bases, the J end lost 2 bases, and 12 bases lay between the germline ends. The CDR3 sequence is 16 residues long. As concerns this clone: Its matching antigen is unknown.

The chain employs TRBV4-3 and TRBJ2-3; possibly TRBD1 for D (5 bases). The sequenced sample was PBMCs. The origin of this receptor is a man younger than 35 in good health and CMV-seronegative. In DNA form, the CDR3 reads TGCGCCAGCAGCCAAGATTCAACAGGCCTCACAGATACGCAGTATTTT. As protein: CASSQDSTGLTDTQYF.